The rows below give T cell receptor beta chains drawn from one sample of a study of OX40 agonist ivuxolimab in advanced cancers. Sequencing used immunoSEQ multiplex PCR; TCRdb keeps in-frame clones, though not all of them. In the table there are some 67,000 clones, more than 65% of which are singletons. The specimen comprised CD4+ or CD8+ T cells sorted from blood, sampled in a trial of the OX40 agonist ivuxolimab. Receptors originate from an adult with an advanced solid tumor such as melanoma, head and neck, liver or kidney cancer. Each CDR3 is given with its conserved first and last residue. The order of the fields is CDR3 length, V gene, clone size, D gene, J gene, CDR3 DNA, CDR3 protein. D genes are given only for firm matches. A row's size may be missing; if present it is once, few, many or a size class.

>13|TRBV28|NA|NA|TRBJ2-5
TGTGCCAGCAGGGGGGTAACCCAAGAGACCCAGTACTTC
CASRGVTQETQYF
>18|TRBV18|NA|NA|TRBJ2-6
TGTGCCAGCTCACCCTTCCGGGACACCATCTCTGGGGCCAACGTCCTGACTTTC
CASSPFRDTISGANVLTF
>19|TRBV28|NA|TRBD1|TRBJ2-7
TGTGCCAGCAGTTTTGTCCGACCGGACCGGGACAGGGCTCGCTACGAGCAGTACTTC
CASSFVRPDRDRARYEQYF
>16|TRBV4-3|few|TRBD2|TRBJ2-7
TGCGCCAGCAGCCAAGTTCTAAGCGGGAGCTCCTACGAGCAGTACTTC
CASSQVLSGSSYEQYF
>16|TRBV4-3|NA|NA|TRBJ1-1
TGCGCCAGCAGCCTAGGGGGTGCAGGGGTGAACACTGAAGCTTTCTTT
CASSLGGAGVNTEAFF
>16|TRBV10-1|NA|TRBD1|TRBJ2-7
TGCGCCAGCAGTCACTATGACAGGGTATGCCCGAACGAGCAGTACTTC
CASSHYDRVCPNEQYF
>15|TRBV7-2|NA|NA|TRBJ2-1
TGTGCCAGCAGCTCTACCTGGGGGGCTACAGGGGAGCAGTTCTTC
CASSSTWGATGEQFF
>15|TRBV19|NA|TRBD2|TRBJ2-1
TGTGCCAGTAGCCCGGCGGGACTAGTTTTCGGTGAGCAGTTCTTC
CASSPAGLVFGEQFF
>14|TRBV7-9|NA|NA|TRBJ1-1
TGTGCCAGCCTAGGCTGGGTCGGGAACACTGAAGCTTTCTTT
CASLGWVGNTEAFF
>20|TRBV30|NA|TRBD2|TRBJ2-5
TGTGCCTGGAGTGTACTTTTCGTGGGGTCTAGCGGGAGGATCCAAGAGACCCAGTACTTC
CAWSVLFVGSSGRIQETQYF
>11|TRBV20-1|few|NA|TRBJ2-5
TGCAGTGCGTCCCACCGGGAGACCCAGTACTTC
CSASHRETQYF
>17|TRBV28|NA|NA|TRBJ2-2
TGTGCCAGCAGTTTCCCCATGGCAGGGAGGAGCACCGGGGAGCTGTTTTTT
CASSFPMAGRSTGELFF
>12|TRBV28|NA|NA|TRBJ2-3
TGTGCCAGCAGTAAACAGTCTGGGGCGGTGAATTTT
CASSKQSGAVNF
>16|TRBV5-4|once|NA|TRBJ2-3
TGTGCCAGCACTAAAAGACAGGAGAGGAGCACAGATACGCAGTATTTT
CASTKRQERSTDTQYF
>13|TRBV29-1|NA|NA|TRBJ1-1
TGCAGCGTTGAAGATGTAGGGGGCACTGAAGCTTTCTTT
CSVEDVGGTEAFF
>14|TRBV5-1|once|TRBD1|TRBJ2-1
TGCGCCAGCAGGATGCTGACAGGGAGTAATGAGCAGTTCTTC
CASRMLTGSNEQFF
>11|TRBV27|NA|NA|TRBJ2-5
TGTGCCAGCAGATCTTGGGAGACCCAGTACTTC
CASRSWETQYF
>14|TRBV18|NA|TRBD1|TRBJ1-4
TGTGCCAGCTCATCCCGACAGGGTGTTGAAAAACTGTTTTTT
CASSSRQGVEKLFF
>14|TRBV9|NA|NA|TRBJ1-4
TGTGCCAGCAGCGGAGACATATTGCATGAAAAACTGTTTTTT
CASSGDILHEKLFF
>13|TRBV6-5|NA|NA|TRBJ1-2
TGTGCCAGCAGCTGGACGGACCACTATGGCTACACCTTC
CASSWTDHYGYTF
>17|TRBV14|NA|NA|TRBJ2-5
TGTGCCAGCAGCCAAGATTTGGGTAGGGGCAGTCGGGAGACCCAGTACTTC
CASSQDLGRGSRETQYF
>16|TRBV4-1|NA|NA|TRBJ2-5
TGCGCCAGCAGCCAAGAATACCCAGGTCCCCAAGAGACCCAGTACTTC
CASSQEYPGPQETQYF
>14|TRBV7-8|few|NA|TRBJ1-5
TGTGCCAGCAGCCCAGGGAATTTGAATCAGCCCCAGCATTTT
CASSPGNLNQPQHF
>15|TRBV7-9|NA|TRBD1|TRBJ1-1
TGTGCCAGCAGCCCGGTGACAGGGTGGAGCACTGAAGCTTTCTTT
CASSPVTGWSTEAFF
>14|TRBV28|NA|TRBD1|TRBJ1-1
TGTGCCAGCAGTTCACAGGGGGAGGGGACTGAAGCTTTCTTT
CASSSQGEGTEAFF
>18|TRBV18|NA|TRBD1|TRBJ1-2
TGTGCCAGCTCATCCCGACCCTCTAGCCGGGACAGGAACTATGGCTACACCTTC
CASSSRPSSRDRNYGYTF
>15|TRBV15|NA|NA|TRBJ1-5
TGTGCCACCAGCAGAGTCGGGAGTACTAATCAGCCCCAGCATTTT
CATSRVGSTNQPQHF
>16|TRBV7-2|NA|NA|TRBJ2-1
TGTGCCAGCAGCTTGGGGATATTGGGCCTTCCCCATGAGCAGTTCTTC
CASSLGILGLPHEQFF
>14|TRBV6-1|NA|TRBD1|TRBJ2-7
TGTGCCAGCCATTCCGGGACAGGGTTTGGCGAGCAGTACTTC
CASHSGTGFGEQYF
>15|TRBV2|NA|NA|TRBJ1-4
TGTGCCAGCCGTGTAAGGGAGTTAACTAATGAAAAACTGTTTTTT
CASRVRELTNEKLFF
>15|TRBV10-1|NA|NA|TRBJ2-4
TGCGCCAGCAGTGATACAGGGCTAGCCAAAAACATTCAGTACTTC
CASSDTGLAKNIQYF
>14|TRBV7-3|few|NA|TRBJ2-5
TGTGCCAGCAGCGCCGCCCCGGGACGAGAGACCCAGTACTTC
CASSAAPGRETQYF
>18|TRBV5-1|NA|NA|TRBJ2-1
TGCGCCAGCAGCCAACCGACCCGGGGGCTTTCATCCTACAATGAGCAGTTCTTC
CASSQPTRGLSSYNEQFF
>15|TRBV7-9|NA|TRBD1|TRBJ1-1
TGTGCCAGCAGCCCATTGACAGGGGTAGGAACTGAAGCTTTCTTT
CASSPLTGVGTEAFF
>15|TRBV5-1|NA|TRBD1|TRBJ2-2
TGCGCCAGCAGCCCGGACAGGGTTGGAACCGGGGAGCTGTTTTTT
CASSPDRVGTGELFF
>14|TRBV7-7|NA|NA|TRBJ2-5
TGTGCCAGCAGCTCAAAATGGGGTACGGAGACCCAGTACTTC
CASSSKWGTETQYF
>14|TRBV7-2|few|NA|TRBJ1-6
TGTGCCAGCAGCCCCGGACAGTTTAATTCACCCCTCCACTTT
CASSPGQFNSPLHF
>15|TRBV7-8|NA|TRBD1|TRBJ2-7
TGTGCCAGCAGCGCCCGACAGGGGAGCTCCTACGAGCAGTACTTC
CASSARQGSSYEQYF
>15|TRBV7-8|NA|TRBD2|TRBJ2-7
TGTGCCAGCAGCCCGACTAGCGGGAGAAAGGACGAGCAGTACTTC
CASSPTSGRKDEQYF
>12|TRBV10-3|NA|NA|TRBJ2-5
TGTGCCATCAGTGGGGGGGAAGAGACCCAGTACTTC
CAISGGEETQYF
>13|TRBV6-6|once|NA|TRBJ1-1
TGTGCCAGCAGAGTAGGGGTGAACACTGAAGCTTTCTTT
CASRVGVNTEAFF
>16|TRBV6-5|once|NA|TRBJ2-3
TGTGCCAGCAGTTACCTTGGGGCCCGGGCTTCCAATACGCAGTATTTT
CASSYLGARASNTQYF
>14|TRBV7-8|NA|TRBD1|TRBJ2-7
TGTGCCAGCAGCCTCTCCGGGACAGGGGTCGAGCAGTACTTC
CASSLSGTGVEQYF
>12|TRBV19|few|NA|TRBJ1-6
TGTGCCAGTAGTCTCAGGGATTCACCCCTCCACTTT
CASSLRDSPLHF
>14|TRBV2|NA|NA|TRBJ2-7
TGTGCCAGCAGTGAAGGCGCAGGGGTATACGAGCAGTACTTC
CASSEGAGVYEQYF
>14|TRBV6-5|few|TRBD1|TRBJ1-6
TGTGCCAGCAGTTATGACAGGGGTAATTCACCCCTCCACTTT
CASSYDRGNSPLHF